Listed here is a single T cell receptor beta chain. What it binds is unknown. This sample was included in a study of cytomegalovirus exposure and HLA in healthy donors. Notes on the study in general: As was reported, the classifier diagnosed cytomegalovirus status with high specificity and sensitivity.

The study drew the donors from its roughly 120-subject validation cohort, separate from the roughly 700-subject first cohort. Clones were sequenced by immunoSEQ multiplex PCR, and TCRdb holds only the in-frame ones, with some missing. This repertoire shows under 150,000 clones, around 87% found once; its top ten account for 8.7%. The CDR3 is made up of 16 amino acids. The J segment lost 7 bases and the V segment lost 2 bases, leaving 11 bases of the junction unmatched. Germline V gene data show CDR1 as SGDLS and CDR2 as YYNGEE. The receptor's source is a man younger than 35 in good health and CMV-seropositive. The source material was PBMCs. This sequence joins TRBV9 and TRBJ2-1; 8 nucleotides align to TRBD2. Written as DNA, the CDR3 is TGTGCCAGCAGCGTCTCGGGAACTAGCGGTATAAATGAGCAGTTCTTC. Its protein is CASSVSGTSGINEQFF.